This T cell receptor beta chain was obtained from a study of blood T cell repertoires in COVID-19 (dated by TCRdb to 2020 to 2022). Describing the broader study: Collaborator samples came from the United States, Italy and Spain and covered acute and convalescent phases of COVID-19. Where HLA class I and class II types were available, the types were taken from metadata supplied by the sample provider, not from assay-based typing. The material from the prospective study consisted of cDNA or gDNA derived from T cells, B-cell-depleted T cells, or PBMCs. The samples were drawn from the first 160 participants of the ongoing ImmuneRACE study and from roughly 1,300 subjects provided by 6 global collaborators. Sample metadata almost always included a de-identified subject ID, COVID-19 status, age in years and sex. The dataset comprised deeply sampled blood TCRbeta repertoires from subjects exposed to, actively infected with, or recovered from COVID-19. A freely available public database, intended as a resource for researchers studying the immune response to SARS-CoV-2, is where the repertoires were released.

Concerning this clone: No cognate antigen has been identified for it. No base quality information exists; no much larger clone differs at one position.

General conclusions and limits of the study: Clinical and demographic metadata were provided uncurated, with the amount varying by source and participant.

TCRbeta CDR3 regions were amplified from genomic DNA by means of the immunoSEQ Assay, a bias-controlled multiplex PCR. Under the source paper's analysis protocol: Nucleated cell counts per sample were estimated from amplification of reference gene primers within the assay. To quantify the absolute abundance of each unique TCRbeta CDR3 rearrangement, sequence reads were collapsed and filtered. For each sample, productive Simpson clonality was calculated as the square root of Simpson's diversity index over productive rearrangements. The table comes from immuneACCESS by way of TCRdb, which keeps in-frame sequences with V and J called. Part of the clones is missing from these tables; in studies checked, under half for an unresolved V gene and the rest for unknown reasons. That table furnishes V, J and clone size, whereas the DNA furnished D and trimming. The sample profile shows approximately 31,000 clones; approximately 83% of them were found once. The ten largest clonotypes hold just over 5.5% of the sample.

Each collaborating institution followed its own protocols to collect whole blood in K2EDTA tubes. For TCRbeta analysis, collaborator samples were shipped as frozen whole blood, as isolated PBMCs, or as DNA extracted from either sample type. Sequenced sample: peripheral blood. The sequence derives from a woman of 80 years or more with active or convalescent COVID-19.

CDR3 sequence: CASSSQGAEETQYF. The nucleotide sequence reads TGTGCCAGCAGCTCACAGGGGGCCGAGGAGACCCAGTACTTC. The rearranged segments are TRBV11-1 and TRBJ2-5, with 9 central nucleotides matching TRBD1. Here V drops 4 bases and J drops 5 bases, and the junction holds 5 bases not matched to any gene. CDR1 and CDR2 (SGHAT, FQDESV) derive from the germline V gene (reference sequence). The CDR3, from cysteine to phenylalanine, totals 14 residues. The entry retains the CDR3 DNA only, 42 bases that are in frame from base 1.